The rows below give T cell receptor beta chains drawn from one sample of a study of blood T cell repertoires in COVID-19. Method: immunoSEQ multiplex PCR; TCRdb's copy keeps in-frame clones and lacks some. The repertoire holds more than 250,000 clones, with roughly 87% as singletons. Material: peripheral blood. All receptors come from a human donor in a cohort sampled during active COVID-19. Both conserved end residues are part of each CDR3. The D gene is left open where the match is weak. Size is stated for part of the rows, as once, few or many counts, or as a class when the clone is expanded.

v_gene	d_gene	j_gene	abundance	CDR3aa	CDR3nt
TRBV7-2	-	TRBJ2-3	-	CASSSTSTTDTQYF	TGTGCCAGCAGCTCAACTAGTACCACAGATACGCAGTATTTT
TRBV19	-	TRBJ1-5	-	CASSNPEAPGPQHF	TGTGCCAGTAGCAACCCGGAGGCCCCCGGGCCCCAGCATTTT
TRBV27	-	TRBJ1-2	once	CASSLATGYGYTF	TGTGCCAGCAGTTTAGCGACAGGCTATGGCTACACCTTC
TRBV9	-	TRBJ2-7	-	CASSVAPGPYEQYF	TGTGCCAGCAGCGTAGCTCCAGGGCCCTACGAGCAGTACTTC
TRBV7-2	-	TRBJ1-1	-	CASSLQWNTEAFF	TGTGCCAGCAGCTTACAATGGAACACTGAAGCTTTCTTT
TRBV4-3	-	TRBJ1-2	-	CASSQEGETGGYTF	TGCGCCAGCAGCCAAGAAGGGGAAACCGGTGGCTACACCTTC
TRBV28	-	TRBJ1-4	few	CASSPDRSGNEKLFF	TGTGCCAGCAGTCCCGACAGGAGTGGAAATGAAAAACTGTTTTTT
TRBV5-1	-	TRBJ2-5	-	CASSLGQQETQYF	TGCGCCAGCAGCTTGGGACAACAAGAGACCCAGTACTTC
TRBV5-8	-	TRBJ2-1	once	CASSERGSNEQFF	TGTGCCAGCAGCGAACGTGGCAGCAATGAGCAGTTCTTC
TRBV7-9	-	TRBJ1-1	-	CASSVEGVTEAFF	TGTGCCAGCAGCGTAGAAGGGGTGACTGAAGCTTTCTTT
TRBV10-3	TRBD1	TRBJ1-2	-	CAISDIGKGAGYTF	TGTGCCATCAGTGATATTGGGAAGGGGGCTGGCTACACCTTC
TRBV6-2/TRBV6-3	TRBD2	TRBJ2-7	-	CASSWGLAGISYEQYF	TGTGCCAGCAGTTGGGGACTAGCGGGGATCTCCTACGAGCAGTACTTC
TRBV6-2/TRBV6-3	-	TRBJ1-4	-	CASSRATNEKLFF	TGTGCCAGCAGTAGAGCAACTAATGAAAAACTGTTTTTT
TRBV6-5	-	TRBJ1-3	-	CASSLGAVLGNTIYF	TGTGCCAGCAGTCTGGGCGCCGTTCTCGGAAACACCATATATTTT
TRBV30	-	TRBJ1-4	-	CAWTAQGGEKLFF	TGTGCCTGGACGGCCCAGGGTGGCGAAAAACTGTTTTTT
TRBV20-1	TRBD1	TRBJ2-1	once	CSARGQDEQFF	TGCAGTGCCCGCGGACAGGATGAGCAGTTCTTC
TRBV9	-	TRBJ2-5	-	CASSVGVLEDLETQYF	TGTGCCAGCAGCGTAGGAGTCCTAGAGGACTTGGAGACCCAGTACTTC
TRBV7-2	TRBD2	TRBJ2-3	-	CASSLGTSGTDTQYF	TGTGCCAGCAGCTTAGGGACTAGCGGCACAGATACGCAGTATTTT
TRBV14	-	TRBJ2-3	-	CASSPTPERYTQYF	TGTGCCAGCAGCCCAACACCAGAGCGGTATACGCAGTATTTT
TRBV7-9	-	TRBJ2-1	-	CASSLSAYNEQFF	TGTGCCAGCAGCTTATCGGCCTACAATGAGCAGTTCTTC
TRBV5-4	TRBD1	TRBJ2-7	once	CASSPWTGANEQYF	TGTGCCAGCAGCCCGTGGACAGGAGCCAACGAGCAGTACTTC
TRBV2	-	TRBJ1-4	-	CASRVGEGNEKLFF	TGTGCCAGCCGAGTAGGGGAGGGTAATGAAAAACTGTTTTTT
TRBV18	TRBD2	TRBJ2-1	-	CASSPQPGLANEQFF	TGTGCCAGCTCTCCTCAGCCGGGACTAGCGAATGAGCAGTTCTTC
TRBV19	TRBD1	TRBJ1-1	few	CASMTQGVLNTEAFF	TGTGCCAGTATGACCCAGGGGGTCTTGAACACTGAAGCTTTCTTT
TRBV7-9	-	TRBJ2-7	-	CASSLDPGSYEQYF	TGTGCCAGCAGCTTAGACCCCGGGTCCTACGAGCAGTACTTC
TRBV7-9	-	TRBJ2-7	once	CASRTRIGADYEQYF	TGTGCCAGCAGGACACGTATAGGAGCGGACTACGAGCAGTACTTC
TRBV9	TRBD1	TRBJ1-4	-	CASSVGGGREKLFF	TGTGCCAGCAGCGTAGGAGGGGGCCGGGAAAAACTGTTTTTT
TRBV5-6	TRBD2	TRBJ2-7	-	CASSLAAGGSTYEQYF	TGTGCCAGCAGCTTGGCTGCGGGAGGATCGACCTACGAGCAGTACTTC
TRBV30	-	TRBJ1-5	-	CAWTSGVSQPQHF	TGTGCCTGGACATCCGGGGTTAGTCAGCCCCAGCATTTT
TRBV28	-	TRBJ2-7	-	CASSFGVLGQYF	TGTGCCAGCAGTTTCGGGGTTTTGGGGCAGTACTTC
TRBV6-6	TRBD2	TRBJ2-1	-	CASSLTGGLAGPNEQFF	TGTGCCAGCAGTCTGACGGGGGGACTAGCGGGACCCAATGAGCAGTTCTTC
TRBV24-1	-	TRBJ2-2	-	CATSGPTVKDNTGELFF	TGTGCCACCAGTGGCCCGACAGTAAAAGATAACACCGGGGAGCTGTTTTTT
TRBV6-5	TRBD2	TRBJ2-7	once	CASSPGTSASYEQYF	TGTGCCAGCAGCCCCGGGACTAGCGCCTCCTACGAGCAGTACTTC